This T cell receptor beta chain was sequenced for a study of T cell changes during pregnancy in multiple sclerosis. Measured with immunoSEQ multiplex PCR; TCRdb has only the in-frame clones, and not every one. Of roughly 61,000 clones in the sample, around 90% are singletons; the top ten hold 2.5% to 4%. The sequencing used peripheral blood, collected in the first trimester of pregnancy. The source is a female donor in good health, enrolled as a control in a pregnancy study.

The CDR3 coding sequence is TGTGCCAGCAGCGCCAGGGATCCCTATGGCTACACCTTC. Translation gives CASSARDPYGYTF. The rearrangement links TRBV9 to TRBJ1-2; maybe TRBD1 (5 bases). V dropped 3 bases and J dropped 4 bases, with 10 bases sitting between them. This CDR3 has 13 amino acids. The germline V gene encodes CDR1 SGDLS and CDR2 YYNGEE.